The rows below give T cell receptor beta chains drawn from one sample of a study of blood T cell repertoires in COVID-19. TCRdb's table, derived via immunoSEQ multiplex PCR, lists solely in-frame clones and lacks some. The sample holds about 190,000 clones, 84% seen once. The source material was PBMCs or T cells enriched from blood (not recorded which). Receptors were obtained from a young woman who had been exposed to COVID-19. The CDR3 runs from the conserved cysteine through the conserved F or W. D genes are given only for firm matches.

v_call | d_call | cdr3_aa
TRBV4-1 | TRBD1 | CASSLRVQGRDVAFF
TRBV5-1 | TRBD2 | CASSFSGGVGEQFF
TRBV30 | NA | CACSQGLDYGYTF
TRBV7-2 | TRBD1 | CASSFPGQPKNIQYF
TRBV3-1/TRBV3-2 | TRBD2 | CASSQPRGTSGGNTDTQYF
TRBV10-2 | NA | CAARGRGTDTQYF
TRBV19 | TRBD2 | CASSTVGGSQETQYF
TRBV7-9 | NA | CASNGTGSSYNSPLHF
TRBV11-2 | NA | CASSFAGVPNTEAFF
TRBV30 | NA | CAWSVGGSALTRYGYTF
TRBV11-3 | TRBD1 | CASSLDWDRGLGEQYF
TRBV15 | NA | CATSIRGRAELFF
TRBV6-4 | TRBD2 | CASSAERGYNEQFF
TRBV9 | TRBD2 | CASRDRAGGLDNEQFF
TRBV7-2 | NA | CASSLDFGVNTEAFF
TRBV7-9 | TRBD1 | CASSSSGQFNTEAFF
TRBV5-4 | NA | CASSLALWQGLNTEAFF
TRBV19 | TRBD1 | CASTSDPDRGGTGELFF
TRBV4-1 | TRBD1 | CASSHGEMTGIDEKLFF
TRBV5-1 | TRBD1 | CASSRGQGAPVTDTQYF